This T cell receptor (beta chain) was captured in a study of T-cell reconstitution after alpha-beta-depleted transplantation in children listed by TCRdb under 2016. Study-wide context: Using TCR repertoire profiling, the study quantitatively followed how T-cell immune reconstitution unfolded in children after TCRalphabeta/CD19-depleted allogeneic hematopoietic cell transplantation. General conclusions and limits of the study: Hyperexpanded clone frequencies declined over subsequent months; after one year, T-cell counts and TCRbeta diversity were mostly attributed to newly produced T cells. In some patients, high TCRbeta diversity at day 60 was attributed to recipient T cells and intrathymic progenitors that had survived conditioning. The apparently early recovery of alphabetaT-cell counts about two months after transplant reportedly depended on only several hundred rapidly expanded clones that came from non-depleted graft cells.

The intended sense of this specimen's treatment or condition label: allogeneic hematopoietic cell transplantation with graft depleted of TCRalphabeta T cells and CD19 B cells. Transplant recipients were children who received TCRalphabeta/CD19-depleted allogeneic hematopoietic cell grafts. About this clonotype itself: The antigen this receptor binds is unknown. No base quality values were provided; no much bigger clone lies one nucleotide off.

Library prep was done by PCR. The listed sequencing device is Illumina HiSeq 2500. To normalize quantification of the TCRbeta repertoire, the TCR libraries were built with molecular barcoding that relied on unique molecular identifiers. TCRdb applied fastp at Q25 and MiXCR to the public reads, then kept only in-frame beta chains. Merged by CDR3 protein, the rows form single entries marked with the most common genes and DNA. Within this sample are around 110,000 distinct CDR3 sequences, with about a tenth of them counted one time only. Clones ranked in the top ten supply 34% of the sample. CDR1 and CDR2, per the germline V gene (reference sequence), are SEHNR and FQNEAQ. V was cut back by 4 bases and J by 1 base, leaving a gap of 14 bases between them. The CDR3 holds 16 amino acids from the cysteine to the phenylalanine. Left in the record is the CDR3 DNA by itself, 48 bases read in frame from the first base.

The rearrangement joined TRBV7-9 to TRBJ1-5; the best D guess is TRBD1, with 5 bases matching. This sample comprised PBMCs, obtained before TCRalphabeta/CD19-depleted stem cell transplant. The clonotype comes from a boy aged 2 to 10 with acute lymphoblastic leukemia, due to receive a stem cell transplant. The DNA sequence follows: TGTGCCAGCAGCTCGACAGCCTTGGGGAGCAATCAGCCCCAGCATTTT. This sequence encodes CASSSTALGSNQPQHF. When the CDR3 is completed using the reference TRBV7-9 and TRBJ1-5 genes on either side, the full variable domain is DTGVSQNPRHKITKRGQNVTFRCDPISEHNRLYWYRQTLGQGPEFLTYFQNEAQLEKSRLLSDRFSAERPKGSFSTLEIQRTEQGDSAMYLCASSSTALGSNQPQHFGDGTRLSIL.